One and the same sample provided the 27 T cell receptor beta chains below, sequenced in a study of cytomegalovirus exposure and HLA in healthy donors. The PCR made use of 60 Vbeta and 13 Jbeta primers. TCRdb's table, derived via immunoSEQ multiplex PCR, lists solely in-frame clones and lacks some. The sample lists about 190,000 clones; approximately 81% were seen once. The material sequenced was PBMCs. These receptors were obtained from a woman under 30 in good health and CMV-seropositive.

The rearrangement joins TRBV9 to TRBJ2-2; no definite D call. The CDR3 runs 13 residues. The V and J ends lost 4 bases and 5 bases respectively, with 9 bases between them. Germline lookup yields CDR1 SGDLS and CDR2 YYNGEE. As DNA, the CDR3 is TGTGCCAGCAGCCTCAGTCTGACCGGGGAGCTGTTTTTT. It encodes CASSLSLTGELFF. Full variable domain (outside the CDR3, taken from reference TRBV9 and TRBJ2-2): DSGVTQTPKHLITATGQRVTLRCSPRSGDLSVYWYQQSLDQGLQFLIQYYNGEERAKGNILERFSAQQFPDLHSELNLSSLELGDSALYFCASSLSLTGELFFGEGSRLTVL.

This sequence joins TRBV4-2 and TRBJ2-6; 7 bases fit TRBD2. V gave up 3 bases and J gave up 4 bases; unmatched junction bases: 6. Germline loops: CDR1 LGHNA, CDR2 YNFKEQ. The CDR3 is made up of 16 amino acids. The CDR3 coding sequence is TGTGCCAGCAGCCAGGATTTGACTAGCGGGGCCAACGTCCTGACTTTC. This translates into CASSQDLTSGANVLTF.

This clone has only one observation. The rearrangement links TRBV14 to TRBJ2-7, with TRBD1 identical over 8 bases. V lost 4 bases, J lost 3 bases, and 8 bases stayed unmatched. The CDR3 is 15 residues long. Germline V lookup: CDR1 SGHDN, CDR2 FVKESK. CDR3 sequence: CASSRPGQGSYEQYF. In DNA form, the CDR3 reads TGTGCCAGCAGCCGCCCAGGACAGGGCAGCTACGAGCAGTACTTC.

V usage is TRBV19 and J usage is TRBJ2-3, with 8 bases fitting TRBD2. The CDR3 is 15 residues long. V gave up 7 bases and J gave up 6 bases; unmatched junction bases: 12. Germline values: CDR1 LNHDA, CDR2 SQIVND (reference sequence). CDR3: CASTKRGSGADTQYF. The CDR3 region has the DNA TGTGCCAGTACCAAAAGGGGTAGCGGGGCGGATACGCAGTATTTT.

The V gene is TRBV18, the J gene TRBJ2-3, with TRBD2 matching over 8 bases. Germline trimming cut 11 bases from V and 4 bases from J; bases unmatched to any gene: 11. Germline values: CDR1 KGHSH, CDR2 LQKENI. This CDR3 spans 14 amino acids. The CDR3 DNA reads TGTGCCTCCACCGGGGGGGGGACCTCAGATACGCAGTATTTT. Encoded protein: CASTGGGTSDTQYF.

In the case of this clone: Other nucleotide sequences in the sample specify the same CDR3. The chain carries TRBV5-4 and TRBJ2-5, with TRBD2 matching over 11 bases. V trimming: 2 bases; J trimming: 4 bases; junction bases outside the gene matches: 4. CDR3 length equals 15 residues. CDR1 and CDR2 (germline): SGHNT, YYREEE (reference sequence). The DNA of the CDR3 is TGTGCCAGCAGCTTAGGTAGCGGGGGGGGAGAGACCCAGTACTTC. The encoded protein is CASSLGSGGGETQYF.

J is TRBJ1-5 and V is TRBV6-4; 12 positions agree with TRBD1. Germline V gene lookup returns CDR1 MRHNA and CDR2 SNTAGT. The CDR3 contains 22 residues. V shed 0 bases and J 2 bases; nucleotides not matched to a gene: 17. CDR3 loop: CASSDSESPGQGALGGNQPQHF. The CDR3, as DNA: TGTGCCAGCAGTGACTCGGAGTCCCCGGGACAGGGGGCTTTAGGAGGCAATCAGCCCCAGCATTTT.

The chain links TRBV5-1 to TRBJ2-1; perhaps TRBD2 as D (7 bases). Germline assignment: CDR1 SGHRS and CDR2 YFSETQ. V was cut by 0 bases and J by 6 bases, with 16 bases left in between. The CDR3 is made up of 16 amino acids. The CDR3 DNA reads TGCGCCAGCAGCTTGGGAGGGGGGGGGCAGTTCAATGAGCAGTTCTTC. This translates into CASSLGGGGQFNEQFF. The whole variable domain, filled in from reference TRBV5-1 and TRBJ2-1, reads KAGVTQTPRYLIKTRGQQVTLSCSPISGHRSVSWYQQTPGQGLQFLFEYFSETQRNKGNFPGRFSGRQFSNSRSEMNVSTLELGDSALYLCASSLGGGGQFNEQFFGPGTRLTVL.

This chain connects TRBV7-2 to TRBJ1-4; possibly TRBD1 for D (5 bases). The CDR3 runs to 15 residues. The V gene lost 5 bases and the J gene lost 4 bases, with 14 bases spanning the gap. Germline lookup yields CDR1 SGHTA and CDR2 FQGNSA. CDR3 loop: CASSPAGRLNEKLFF. The CDR3 DNA is TGTGCCAGCAGCCCTGCGGGACGGCTTAATGAAAAACTGTTTTTT.

This chain uses TRBV7-6 with TRBJ1-3, with no clear D. V lost 0 bases and J lost 4, with 10 bases in between. Germline lookup yields CDR1 SGHVS and CDR2 FNYEAQ. The CDR3 loop spans 15 amino acids. CDR3 region: CASSLARVSGNTIYF. The CDR3 nucleotides read TGTGCCAGCAGCTTAGCGCGAGTATCGGGAAACACCATATATTTT.

This clone was picked up one time. This chain joins TRBV5-1 and TRBJ2-4; the match to TRBD1 covers 9 bases. Germline trimming cut 3 bases from V and 12 bases from J; bases unmatched to any gene: 7. The CDR3 covers 13 residues. The germline gives CDR1 SGHRS, CDR2 YFSETQ. This CDR3 is CASSYRTGDSQYF. The CDR3 nucleotides are TGCGCCAGCAGCTACCGGACAGGGGACAGTCAGTACTTC.

The rearrangement links TRBV27 to TRBJ2-7; 8 bases fit TRBD1. The length of the CDR3 is 13 residues. CDR1 is MNHEY, CDR2 SMNVEV, per germline (reference sequence). V shed 4 bases and J 5 bases; nucleotides not matched to a gene: 4. The CDR3 protein is CASSSKTGDEQYF. The CDR3, as DNA: TGTGCCAGCAGTTCCAAGACAGGGGACGAGCAGTACTTC.

This clone was observed a few times. The chain recombines TRBV15 with TRBJ2-3, with a tentative D call TRBD1 (6 bases). This CDR3 spans 15 amino acids. Trimming stripped 6 bases from V and 1 base from J, with 14 bases between. CDR1 is LNHNV and CDR2 is YYDKDF in the germline V gene (reference sequence). CDR3 sequence (DNA): TGTGCCACCAGAGCAGGGGTGTATGGCACAGATACGCAGTATTTT. Translating it yields CATRAGVYGTDTQYF.

The CDR3: CASSWEQDTEAFF. The DNA for the CDR3 is TGCGCCAGCAGCTGGGAGCAGGACACTGAAGCTTTCTTT. The chain employs TRBV5-1 and TRBJ1-1; D remains ambiguous. This CDR3 region has 13 residues. CDR1 and CDR2 from the germline V gene are SGHRS and YFSETQ. Trimming shortened V by 3 bases and J by 3 bases, and 9 bases separated the two germline ends.

Only one count was recorded for this clone. The chain recombines TRBV27 with TRBJ2-7; D uncertain. V dropped 8 bases and J dropped 0 bases, with 14 bases sitting between them. There are 14 residues in the CDR3. Germline CDR1 and CDR2: MNHEY and SMNVEV (reference sequence). CDR3 region: CASALRAPSYEQYF. The CDR3, as DNA: TGTGCCAGCGCTCTGCGAGCCCCCTCCTACGAGCAGTACTTC.

The V call is TRBV2, the J call TRBJ1-1; tentative D call: TRBD1 (5 bases). The CDR3 contains 14 residues. Germline CDR1 reads SNHLY; CDR2 reads FYNNEI. V lost 5 bases to trimming and J lost 4 bases, with 14 bases between them. CDR3 bases: TGTGCCAGCAGTTCCCCACGGGACTTCACTGAAGCTTTCTTT. This sequence encodes CASSSPRDFTEAFF.

A single count supports this clone. This chain links TRBV4-1 with TRBJ2-3; 8 bases line up with TRBD2. Unmatched junction bases numbered 0, after V lost 1 base and J lost 0 bases. Germline loops: CDR1 MGHRA, CDR2 YSYEKL. The CDR3 is 15 amino acids. The CDR3 DNA reads as TGCGCCAGCAGCCAAGCGGGGGGGAGCACAGATACGCAGTATTTT. Translation gives CASSQAGGSTDTQYF.

This clone was recorded a few times. The chain employs TRBV30 and TRBJ1-2; maybe TRBD1 (6 bases). The germline gives CDR1 GTSNPN, CDR2 SVGIG (reference sequence). Trimming stripped 2 bases from V and 4 bases from J, with 29 bases between. CDR3 size: 19 residues. The CDR3 nucleotides are TGTGCCTGGAGTTCCCAGTGGCCGTTTGGGACAAGGATCCTCTATGGCTACACCTTC. The encoded protein is CAWSSQWPFGTRILYGYTF. The full variable domain, rest sourced from reference TRBV30 and TRBJ1-2, is SQTIHQWPATLVQPVGSPLSLECTVEGTSNPNLYWYRQAAGRGLQLLFYSVGIGQISSEVPQNLSASRPQDRQFILSSKKLLLSDSGFYLCAWSSQWPFGTRILYGYTFGSGTRLTVV.

The rearrangement joins TRBV7-9 to TRBJ2-3, with TRBD2 matching 11 bases. This CDR3 spans 16 amino acids. V dropped 7 bases and J dropped 1; count of bases not matched to a gene: 7. CDR1 and CDR2 from the germline V gene are SEHNR and FQNEAQ (reference sequence). CDR3 DNA sequence: TGTGCCAGCACCCCCCCACTAGCGGGGGGCACAGATACGCAGTATTTT. The encoded protein is CASTPPLAGGTDTQYF.

The genes are TRBV11-3 and TRBJ2-3; possible D gene TRBD1, 5 bases. The germline V and J ends were trimmed by 3 bases and 6 bases, with 16 bases remaining between them. Germline CDR1 reads SGHNT; CDR2 reads YENEEA. The CDR3 has 15 amino acids. The CDR3 DNA follows: TGTGCCAGCAGCTTTTCGACAGCGTGGTATGATACGCAGTATTTT. As protein: CASSFSTAWYDTQYF.

This clone was observed a handful of times. The chain carries TRBV19 and TRBJ1-1; 8 nucleotides agree with TRBD1. The V gene end was trimmed by 10 bases and the J gene end by 0 bases; junction bases not matched to a gene: 7. The V gene's germline CDR1 is LNHDA and CDR2 SQIVND (reference sequence). The CDR3 is 14 amino acids. The CDR3 DNA reads as TGTGCCACCCACTCCAGGGGGCTGAACACTGAAGCTTTCTTT. Protein sequence: CATHSRGLNTEAFF.

The chain has TRBV7-9 and TRBJ2-1; 8 bases match TRBD2. The ends lost 2 bases at V and 2 bases at J; junction bases unmatched: 5. CDR3 length equals 16 residues. Germline CDR1 is SEHNR and CDR2 is FQNEAQ (reference sequence). This chain's CDR3 is CASSLSRGLAYNEQFF. As DNA, the CDR3 is TGTGCCAGCAGCTTAAGTCGGGGACTAGCCTACAATGAGCAGTTCTTC.

The chain is built from TRBV18 and TRBJ2-5; 12 positions agree with TRBD2. Unmatched junction bases numbered 11, after V lost 4 bases and J lost 5 bases. CDR3 size: 17 residues. CDR1 KGHSH and CDR2 LQKENI come from the germline V gene. The CDR3: CASSQMTSGGPRETQYF. DNA of the CDR3: TGTGCCAGCTCACAGATGACTAGCGGGGGCCCGCGGGAGACCCAGTACTTC.

The CDR3 here is CASSLIGGGSSYNEQFF. DNA of the CDR3: TGTGCCAGCAGCTTAATCGGCGGGGGAAGCTCCTACAATGAGCAGTTCTTC. The chain is built from TRBV7-3 and TRBJ2-1; 7 positions match TRBD2. In germline, CDR1 is SGHTA, CDR2 FQGTGA. The CDR3 totals 17 residues. The V and J ends lost 1 base and 0 bases, in that order; junction bases with no gene match: 6.

The chain joins TRBV2 to TRBJ1-1, with D possibly being TRBD1 (5 bases). This CDR3 spans 13 amino acids. The germline CDR1 and CDR2 sequences are SNHLY and FYNNEI. Deletions cut 6 bases from V and 3 bases from J, with 11 bases between. The DNA for the CDR3 is TGTGCCAGCAGACAGGACAAATACACTGAAGCTTTCTTT. Amino acid sequence: CASRQDKYTEAFF.

The chain couples TRBV7-8 to TRBJ1-3, with D possibly being TRBD1 (6 bases). Trimming took off 5 bases at V and 3 bases at J, with 14 bases between the two ends. Germline CDR1 SGHVS, CDR2 FQNEAQ. This CDR3 region has 15 residues. For the CDR3, the DNA is TGTGCCAGCAGCCCCGGGGGGCTCTATGGAAACACCATATATTTT. Translated: CASSPGGLYGNTIYF.

In this sample, this clone turned up a few times. This chain links TRBV19 with TRBJ2-3, with D unresolved. Between the trimmed V and J ends, which lost 1 base and 5 bases, there was a span of 4 bases. This CDR3 is 12 amino acids long. The germline V gene encodes CDR1 LNHDA and CDR2 SQIVND (reference sequence). Here the CDR3 DNA reads TGTGCCAGTAGTATAGCCCGAGATACGCAGTATTTT. It codes for CASSIARDTQYF.